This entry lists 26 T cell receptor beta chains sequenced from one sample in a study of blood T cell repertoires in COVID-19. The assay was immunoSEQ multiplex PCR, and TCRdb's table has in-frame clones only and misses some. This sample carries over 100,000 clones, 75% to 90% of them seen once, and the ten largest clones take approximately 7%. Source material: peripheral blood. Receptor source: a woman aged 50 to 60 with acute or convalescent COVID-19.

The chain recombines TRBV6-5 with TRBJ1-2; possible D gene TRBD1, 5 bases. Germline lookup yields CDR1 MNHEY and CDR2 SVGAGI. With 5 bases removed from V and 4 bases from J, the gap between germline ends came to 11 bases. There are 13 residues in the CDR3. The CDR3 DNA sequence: TGTGCCAGCAGTCCCCTGGGGCCCTATGGCTACACCTTC. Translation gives CASSPLGPYGYTF.

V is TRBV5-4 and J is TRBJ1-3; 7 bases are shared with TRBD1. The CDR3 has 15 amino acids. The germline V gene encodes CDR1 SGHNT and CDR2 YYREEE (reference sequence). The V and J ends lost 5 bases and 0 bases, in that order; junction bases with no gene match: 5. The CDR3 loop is CASSTQGVSGNTIYF. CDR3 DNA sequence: TGTGCCAGCAGTACGCAGGGGGTCTCTGGAAACACCATATATTTT. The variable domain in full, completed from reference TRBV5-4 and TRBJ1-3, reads ETGVTQSPTHLIKTRGQQVTLRCSSQSGHNTVSWYQQALGQGPQFIFQYYREEENGRGNFPPRFSGLQFPNYSSELNVNALELDDSALYLCASSTQGVSGNTIYFGEGSWLTVV.

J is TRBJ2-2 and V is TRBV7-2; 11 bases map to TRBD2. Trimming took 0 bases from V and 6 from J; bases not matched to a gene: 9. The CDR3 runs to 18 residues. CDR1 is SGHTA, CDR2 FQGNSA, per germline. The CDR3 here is CASSLAEFSGGASGELFF. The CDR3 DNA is TGTGCCAGCAGCTTAGCCGAATTTAGCGGGGGGGCGTCCGGGGAGCTGTTTTTT.

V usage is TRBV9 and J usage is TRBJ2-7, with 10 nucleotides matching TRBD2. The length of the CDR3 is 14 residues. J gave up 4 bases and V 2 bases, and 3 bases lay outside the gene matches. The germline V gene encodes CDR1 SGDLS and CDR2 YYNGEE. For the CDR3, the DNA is TGTGCCAGCAGCGTGAGCGGGGGGGTATACGAGCAGTACTTC. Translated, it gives CASSVSGGVYEQYF.

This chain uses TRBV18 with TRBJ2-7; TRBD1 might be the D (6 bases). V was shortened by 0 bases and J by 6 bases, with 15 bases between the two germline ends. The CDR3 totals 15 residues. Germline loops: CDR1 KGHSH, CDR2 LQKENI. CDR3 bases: TGTGCCAGCTCACCACCCAGGGGCGAAGGTCGCGAGCAGTACTTC. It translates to CASSPPRGEGREQYF.

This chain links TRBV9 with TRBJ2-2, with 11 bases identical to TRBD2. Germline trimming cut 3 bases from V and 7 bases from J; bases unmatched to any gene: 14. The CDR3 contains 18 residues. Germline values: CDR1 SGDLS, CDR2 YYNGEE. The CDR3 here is CASSAIPMGTSGGGELFF. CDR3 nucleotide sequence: TGTGCCAGCAGCGCAATACCGATGGGGACTAGCGGTGGCGGGGAGCTGTTTTTT.

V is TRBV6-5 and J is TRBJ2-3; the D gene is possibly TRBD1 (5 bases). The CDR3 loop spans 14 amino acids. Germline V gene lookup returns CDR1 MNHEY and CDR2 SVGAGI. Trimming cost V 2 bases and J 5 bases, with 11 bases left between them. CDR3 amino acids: CASSYVRARDTQYF. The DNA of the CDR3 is TGTGCCAGCAGTTACGTCAGGGCTCGAGATACGCAGTATTTT.

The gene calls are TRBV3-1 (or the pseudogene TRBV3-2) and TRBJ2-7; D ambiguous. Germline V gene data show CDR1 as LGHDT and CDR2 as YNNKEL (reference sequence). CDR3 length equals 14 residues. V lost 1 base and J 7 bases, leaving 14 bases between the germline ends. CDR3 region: CASSQATPVNEQYF. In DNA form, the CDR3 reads TGTGCCAGCAGCCAAGCCACCCCAGTAAATGAGCAGTACTTC.

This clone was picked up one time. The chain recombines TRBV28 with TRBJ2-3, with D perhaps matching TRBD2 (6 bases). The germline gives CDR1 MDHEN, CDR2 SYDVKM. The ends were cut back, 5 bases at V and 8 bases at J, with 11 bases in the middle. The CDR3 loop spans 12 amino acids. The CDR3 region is CASSRGAGTQYF. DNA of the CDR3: TGTGCCAGCAGTCGCGGGGCAGGTACGCAGTATTTT.

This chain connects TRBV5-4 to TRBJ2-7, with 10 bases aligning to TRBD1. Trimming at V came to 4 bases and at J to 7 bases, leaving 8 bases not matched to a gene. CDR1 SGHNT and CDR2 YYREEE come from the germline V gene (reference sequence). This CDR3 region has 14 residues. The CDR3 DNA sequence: TGTGCCAGCAGCACTCGACAGGGGGCGCGGGAGCAGTACTTC. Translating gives CASSTRQGAREQYF.

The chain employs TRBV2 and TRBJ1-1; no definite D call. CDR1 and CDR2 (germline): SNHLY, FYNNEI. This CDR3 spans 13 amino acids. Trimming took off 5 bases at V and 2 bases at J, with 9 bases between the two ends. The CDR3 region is CASSSHSNTEAFF. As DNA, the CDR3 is TGTGCCAGCAGTAGCCACAGCAACACTGAAGCTTTCTTT.

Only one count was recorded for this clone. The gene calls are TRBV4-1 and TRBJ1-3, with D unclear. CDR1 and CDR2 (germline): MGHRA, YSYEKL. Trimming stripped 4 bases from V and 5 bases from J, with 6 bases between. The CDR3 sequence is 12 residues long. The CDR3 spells CASSPGRNTIYF. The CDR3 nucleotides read TGCGCCAGCAGCCCCGGGAGAAACACCATATATTTT.

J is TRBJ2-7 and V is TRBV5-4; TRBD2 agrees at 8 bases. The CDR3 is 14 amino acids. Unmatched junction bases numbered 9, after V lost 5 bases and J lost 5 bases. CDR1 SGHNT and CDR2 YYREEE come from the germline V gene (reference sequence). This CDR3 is CASSWAGGANEQYF. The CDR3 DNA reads TGTGCCAGCAGTTGGGCCGGGGGGGCAAACGAGCAGTACTTC. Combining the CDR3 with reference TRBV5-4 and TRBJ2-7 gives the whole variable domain ETGVTQSPTHLIKTRGQQVTLRCSSQSGHNTVSWYQQALGQGPQFIFQYYREEENGRGNFPPRFSGLQFPNYSSELNVNALELDDSALYLCASSWAGGANEQYFGPGTRLTVT.

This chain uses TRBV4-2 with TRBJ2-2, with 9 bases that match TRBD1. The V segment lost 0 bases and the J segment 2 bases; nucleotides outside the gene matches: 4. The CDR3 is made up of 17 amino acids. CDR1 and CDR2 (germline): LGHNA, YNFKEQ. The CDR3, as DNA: TGTGCCAGCAGCCAAGAATGGGGACAGGGTAACACCGGGGAGCTGTTTTTT. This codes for CASSQEWGQGNTGELFF.

CDR3 region: CASSFGQARDTQYF. For the CDR3, the DNA is TGTGCCAGCTCCTTCGGACAGGCTCGGGATACGCAGTATTTT. The rearrangement links TRBV18 to TRBJ2-3; 7 bases align to TRBD1. The CDR3 is made up of 14 amino acids. Germline trimming cut 6 bases from V and 6 bases from J; bases unmatched to any gene: 9. CDR1 and CDR2 (germline): KGHSH, LQKENI.

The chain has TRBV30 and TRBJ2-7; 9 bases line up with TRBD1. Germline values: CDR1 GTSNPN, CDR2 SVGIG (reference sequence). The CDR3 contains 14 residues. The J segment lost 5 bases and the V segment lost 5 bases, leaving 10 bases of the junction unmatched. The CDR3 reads CAWGKADRGDEQYF. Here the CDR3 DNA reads TGTGCCTGGGGAAAAGCGGACAGGGGAGACGAGCAGTACTTC.

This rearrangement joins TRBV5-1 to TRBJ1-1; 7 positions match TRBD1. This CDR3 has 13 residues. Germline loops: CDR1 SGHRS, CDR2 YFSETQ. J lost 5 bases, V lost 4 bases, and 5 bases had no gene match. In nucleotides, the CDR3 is TGCGCCAGCAGCGAACCGGGACAGACTGAAGCTTTCTTT. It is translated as CASSEPGQTEAFF.

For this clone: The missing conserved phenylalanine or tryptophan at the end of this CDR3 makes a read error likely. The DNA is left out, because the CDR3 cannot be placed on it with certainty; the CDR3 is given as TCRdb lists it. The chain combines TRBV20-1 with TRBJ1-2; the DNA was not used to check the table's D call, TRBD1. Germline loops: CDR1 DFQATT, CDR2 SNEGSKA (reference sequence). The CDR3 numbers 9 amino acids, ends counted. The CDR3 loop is CSARQGARV.

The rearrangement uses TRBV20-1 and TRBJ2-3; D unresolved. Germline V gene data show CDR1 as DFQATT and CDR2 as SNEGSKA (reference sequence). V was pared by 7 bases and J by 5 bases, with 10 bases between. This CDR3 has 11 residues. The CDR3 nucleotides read TGCAGTGTCACTCCAGGAGATACGCAGTATTTT. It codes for CSVTPGDTQYF.

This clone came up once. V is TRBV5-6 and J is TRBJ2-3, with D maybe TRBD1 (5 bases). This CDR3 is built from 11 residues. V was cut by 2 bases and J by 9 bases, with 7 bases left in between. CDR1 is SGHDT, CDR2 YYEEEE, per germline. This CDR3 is CASSFRTTQYF. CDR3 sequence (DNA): TGTGCCAGCAGCTTTCGGACAACGCAGTATTTT.

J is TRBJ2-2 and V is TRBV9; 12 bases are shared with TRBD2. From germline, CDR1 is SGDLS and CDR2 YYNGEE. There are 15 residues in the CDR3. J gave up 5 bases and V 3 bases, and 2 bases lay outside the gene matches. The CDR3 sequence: CASSAGTSGTGELFF. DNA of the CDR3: TGTGCCAGCAGCGCAGGGACTAGCGGGACCGGGGAGCTGTTTTTT.

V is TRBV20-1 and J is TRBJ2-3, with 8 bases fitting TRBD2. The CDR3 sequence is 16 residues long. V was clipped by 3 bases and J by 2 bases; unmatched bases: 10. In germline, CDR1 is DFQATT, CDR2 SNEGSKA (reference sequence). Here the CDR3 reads CSASRVIGGATDTQYF. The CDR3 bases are TGCAGTGCTAGTCGAGTCATCGGGGGGGCCACAGATACGCAGTATTTT.

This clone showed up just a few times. The CDR3 spells CASSLVGQGGQPQHF. The CDR3 DNA follows: TGTGCCAGCAGCTTAGTGGGACAGGGCGGTCAGCCCCAGCATTTT. The rearrangement uses TRBV7-2 and TRBJ1-5; 9 bases map to TRBD1. Germline V CDR1 and CDR2: SGHTA, FQGNSA. The V segment lost 1 base and the J segment 6 bases; nucleotides outside the gene matches: 4. The CDR3 runs 15 residues. Full variable domain (remainder filled in from reference TRBV7-2 and TRBJ1-5): GAGVSQSPSNKVTEKGKDVELRCDPISGHTALYWYRQSLGQGLEFLIYFQGNSAPDKSGLPSDRFSAERTGGSVSTLTIQRTQQEDSAVYLCASSLVGQGGQPQHFGDGTRLSIL.

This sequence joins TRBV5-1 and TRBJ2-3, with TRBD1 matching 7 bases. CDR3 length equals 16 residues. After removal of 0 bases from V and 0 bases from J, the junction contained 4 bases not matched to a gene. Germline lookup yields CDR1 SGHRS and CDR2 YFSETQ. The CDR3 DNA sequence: TGCGCCAGCAGCTTGGGCAGGGGGATAAGCACAGATACGCAGTATTTT. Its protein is CASSLGRGISTDTQYF.

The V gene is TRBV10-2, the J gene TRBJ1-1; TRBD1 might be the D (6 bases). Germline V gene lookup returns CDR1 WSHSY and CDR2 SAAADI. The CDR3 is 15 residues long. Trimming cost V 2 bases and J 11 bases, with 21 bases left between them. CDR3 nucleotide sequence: TGCGCCAGCAGTGAGCCGATGGGGCAGGGGCGCTTGGCTTTCTTT. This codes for CASSEPMGQGRLAFF.

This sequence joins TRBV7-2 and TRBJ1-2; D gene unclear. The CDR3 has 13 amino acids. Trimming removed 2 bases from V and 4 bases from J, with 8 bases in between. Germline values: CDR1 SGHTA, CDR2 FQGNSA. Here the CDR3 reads CASSLSGPYGYTF. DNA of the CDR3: TGTGCCAGCAGCTTATCTGGGCCCTATGGCTACACCTTC.